This passage covers 14 T cell receptor beta chains from one sample sequenced in a study of somatic mutations in cytotoxic T cells in rheumatoid arthritis. This table comes from immunoSEQ multiplex PCR, and its TCRdb copy is limited to in-frame clones, with some not included. The sample lists about 16,000 clones; approximately 80% were seen once. Sequencing used CD8+ T cells sorted from blood. Receptors originate from an adult with rheumatoid arthritis.

The chain couples TRBV5-6 to TRBJ2-1, with 7 bases matching TRBD2. The CDR3 has 15 residues. From germline, CDR1 is SGHDT and CDR2 YYEEEE. V lost 0 bases, J lost 5 bases, and 5 bases stayed unmatched. The CDR3 DNA follows: TGTGCCAGCAGCTTGGAACTAGCGTCAAACAATGAGCAGTTCTTC. As protein: CASSLELASNNEQFF.

The V call is TRBV7-8, the J call TRBJ2-2; 10 bases align to TRBD2. Looked up from germline, CDR1 is SGHVS and CDR2 is FQNEAQ. The J segment lost 0 bases and the V segment lost 6 bases, leaving 4 bases of the junction unmatched. The CDR3 is 16 residues long. As DNA, the CDR3 is TGTGCCAGCAGTGAACTAGCGGGACCGAACACCGGGGAGCTGTTTTTT. Translation: CASSELAGPNTGELFF.

This clone was recorded only once. This rearrangement joins TRBV27 to TRBJ1-4; D is undetermined. V was clipped by 1 base and J by 0 bases, with 6 bases between them. Germline assignment: CDR1 MNHEY and CDR2 SMNVEV (reference sequence). The CDR3 is 15 amino acids. CDR3 loop: CASSLYGATNEKLFF. The CDR3 coding sequence is TGTGCCAGCAGTTTATATGGCGCAACTAATGAAAAACTGTTTTTT.

V and J are TRBV25-1 and TRBJ1-1; tentative D call: TRBD1 (6 bases). This CDR3 has 18 amino acids. CDR1 and CDR2 from the germline V gene are MGHDK and SYGVNS. V was trimmed by 0 bases and J by 1 base, leaving 18 bases between them. This CDR3 reads CASSEYYRAGNENTEAFF. CDR3 in DNA: TGTGCCAGCAGTGAATACTACAGGGCAGGGAACGAGAACACTGAAGCTTTCTTT.

This clone was counted between two and nine times. This sequence joins TRBV2 and TRBJ1-1; 8 nucleotides align to TRBD1. The CDR3 consists of 16 residues. V shed 6 bases and J 1 base; nucleotides not matched to a gene: 10. CDR1 is SNHLY and CDR2 is FYNNEI in the germline V gene. As DNA, the CDR3 is TGTGCCAGCAGGATTTATACCGGGACAGGGAACACTGAAGCTTTCTTT. Its translation is CASRIYTGTGNTEAFF. Full variable domain (outside the CDR3, taken from reference TRBV2 and TRBJ1-1): EPEVTQTPSHQVTQMGQEVILRCVPISNHLYFYWYRQILGQKVEFLVSFYNNEISEKSEIFDDQFSVERPDGSNFTLKIRSTKLEDSAMYFCASRIYTGTGNTEAFFGQGTRLTVV.

This clone was seen only once. The rearrangement joins TRBV27 to TRBJ1-2, with 7 bases identical to TRBD1. V lost 5 bases to trimming and J lost 5 bases; unmatched junction nucleotides: 11. The CDR3 totals 15 residues. Looked up from germline, CDR1 is MNHEY and CDR2 is SMNVEV (reference sequence). CDR3 amino acids: CASSTGVGEIYGYTF. The CDR3 DNA sequence: TGTGCCAGCAGTACAGGGGTGGGAGAAATTTATGGCTACACCTTC.

The chain is built from TRBV4-1 and TRBJ2-1; D remains unclear. V was shortened by 1 base and J by 8 bases, with 9 bases between the two germline ends. Per the germline V gene, CDR1 is MGHRA and CDR2 is YSYEKL. The CDR3 spans 13 residues. The CDR3 here is CASSQGARDEQFF. Written as DNA, the CDR3 is TGCGCCAGCAGCCAAGGGGCCCGGGATGAGCAGTTCTTC.

In its sample, this clone is medium-sized. The chain uses TRBV10-2 and TRBJ1-5, with a weak D call TRBD1 (5 bases). Trimming took 0 bases from V and 9 from J, leaving 12 bases between them. In germline, CDR1 is WSHSY, CDR2 SAAADI. The CDR3 is made up of 14 amino acids. CDR3 sequence: CASSESNLRGPQHF. In DNA form, the CDR3 reads TGCGCCAGCAGTGAGTCGAATCTTAGGGGGCCCCAGCATTTT.

V usage is TRBV6-6 and J usage is TRBJ1-2, with a possible D match to TRBD1 (6 bases). The CDR3 sequence is 12 residues long. Per germline, CDR1 MNHNY and CDR2 SVGAGI (reference sequence). V was pared by 5 bases and J by 6 bases, with 10 bases between. This CDR3 is CASSRTEDGYTF. The CDR3 bases are TGTGCCAGCAGTCGGACAGAAGATGGCTACACCTTC.

The chain carries TRBV6-5 and TRBJ2-7; TRBD2 might be the D (6 bases). Germline V lookup: CDR1 MNHEY, CDR2 SVGAGI. Trimming pared 8 bases from V and 3 bases from J, leaving 20 bases between. CDR3 size: 15 residues. Here the CDR3 reads CASVASSRGLYEQYF. The DNA for the CDR3 is TGTGCCAGCGTGGCCTCCAGTCGGGGACTCTACGAGCAGTACTTC.

The CDR3 loop is CASSPRPGAREQYF. Written as DNA, the CDR3 is TGTGCCAGCAGCCCGCGACCCGGGGCGAGGGAGCAGTACTTC. The chain combines TRBV7-9 with TRBJ2-7; possibly TRBD1 or TRBD2 for D (5 bases each). Trimming left V 5 bases short and J 7 bases short, with 18 bases between. CDR3 size: 14 residues. CDR1 SEHNR and CDR2 FQNEAQ come from the germline V gene (reference sequence).

This chain connects TRBV7-9 to TRBJ1-5; no clear D. CDR3 length: 13 residues. Germline lookup yields CDR1 SEHNR and CDR2 FQNEAQ (reference sequence). Trimming removed 4 bases from V and 6 bases from J, with 10 bases in between. CDR3 loop: CASSSYGPQPQHF. CDR3 nucleotide sequence: TGTGCCAGCAGCTCCTACGGTCCTCAGCCCCAGCATTTT.

The rearrangement joins TRBV9 to TRBJ1-3; D unresolved. Germline-derived CDR1 and CDR2 are SGDLS and YYNGEE. V was cut by 8 bases and J by 0 bases, with 6 bases left in between. This CDR3 spans 12 amino acids. CDR3 amino acids: CASGSSGNTIYF. CDR3 nucleotide sequence: TGTGCCAGTGGGAGCTCTGGAAACACCATATATTTT.

V and J are TRBV13 and TRBJ1-1; tentative D call: TRBD1 (6 bases). This CDR3 is built from 13 residues. Germline CDR1 reads PRHDT; CDR2 reads FYEKMQ (reference sequence). Trimming removed 6 bases at V and 5 bases at J, with 13 bases between. CDR3 protein: CASSGRGNTEAFF. CDR3 in DNA: TGTGCCAGCAGTGGCAGGGGAAATACTGAAGCTTTCTTT.